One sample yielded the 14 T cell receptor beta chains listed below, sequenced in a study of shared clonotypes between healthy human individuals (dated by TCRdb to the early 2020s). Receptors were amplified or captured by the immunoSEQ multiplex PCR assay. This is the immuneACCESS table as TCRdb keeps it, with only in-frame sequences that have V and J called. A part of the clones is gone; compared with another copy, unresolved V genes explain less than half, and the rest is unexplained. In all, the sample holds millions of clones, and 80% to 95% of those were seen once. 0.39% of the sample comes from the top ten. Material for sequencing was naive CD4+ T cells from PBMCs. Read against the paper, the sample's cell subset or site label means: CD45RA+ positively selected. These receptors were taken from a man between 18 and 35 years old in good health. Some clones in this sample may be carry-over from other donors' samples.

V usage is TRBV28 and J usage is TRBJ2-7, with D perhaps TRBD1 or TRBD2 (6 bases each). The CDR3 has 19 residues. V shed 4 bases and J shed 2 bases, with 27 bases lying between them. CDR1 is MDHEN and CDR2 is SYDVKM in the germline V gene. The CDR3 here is CASSSRGGPLRTTPYEQYF. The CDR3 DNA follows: TGTGCCAGCAGTTCCAGGGGAGGACCATTGAGGACAACCCCCTACGAGCAGTACTTC.

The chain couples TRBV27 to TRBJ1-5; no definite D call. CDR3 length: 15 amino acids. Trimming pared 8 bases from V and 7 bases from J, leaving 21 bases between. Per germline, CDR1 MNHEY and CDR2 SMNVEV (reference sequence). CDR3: CASAFREEWSQPQHF. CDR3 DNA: TGTGCCAGCGCGTTTAGGGAGGAATGGTCGCAGCCCCAGCATTTT.

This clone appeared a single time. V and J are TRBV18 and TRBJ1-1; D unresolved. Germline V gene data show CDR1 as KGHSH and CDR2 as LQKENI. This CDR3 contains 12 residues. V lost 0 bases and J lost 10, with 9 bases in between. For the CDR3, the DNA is TGTGCCAGCTCACCACCGAGCGGGGTAGCTTTCTTT. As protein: CASSPPSGVAFF.

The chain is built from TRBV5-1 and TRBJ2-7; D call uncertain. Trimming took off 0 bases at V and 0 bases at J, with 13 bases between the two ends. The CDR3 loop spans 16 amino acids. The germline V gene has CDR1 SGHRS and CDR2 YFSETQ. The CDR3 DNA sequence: TGCGCCAGCAGCTTGGCCAGCCAGGTGAGCTCCTACGAGCAGTACTTC. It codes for CASSLASQVSSYEQYF.

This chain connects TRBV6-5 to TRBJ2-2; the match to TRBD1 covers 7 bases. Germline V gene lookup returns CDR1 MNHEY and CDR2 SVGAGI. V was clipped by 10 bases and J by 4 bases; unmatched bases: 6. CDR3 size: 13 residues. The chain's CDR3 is CATGQASTGELFF. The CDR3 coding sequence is TGTGCCACCGGACAGGCGAGCACCGGGGAGCTGTTTTTT.

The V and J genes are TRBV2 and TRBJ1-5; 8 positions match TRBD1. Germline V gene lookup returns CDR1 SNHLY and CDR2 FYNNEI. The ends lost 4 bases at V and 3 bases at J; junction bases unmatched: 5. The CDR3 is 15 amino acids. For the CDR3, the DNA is TGTGCCAGCAGTGCGGGACAGGTCCCCAATCAGCCCCAGCATTTT. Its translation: CASSAGQVPNQPQHF.

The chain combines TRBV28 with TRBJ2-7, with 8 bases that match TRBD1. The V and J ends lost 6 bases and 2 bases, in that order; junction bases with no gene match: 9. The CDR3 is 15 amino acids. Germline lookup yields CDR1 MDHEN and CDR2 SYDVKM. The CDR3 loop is CASSTTGTGTYEQYF. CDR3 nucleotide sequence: TGTGCCAGCAGCACAACCGGGACAGGAACCTACGAGCAGTACTTC.

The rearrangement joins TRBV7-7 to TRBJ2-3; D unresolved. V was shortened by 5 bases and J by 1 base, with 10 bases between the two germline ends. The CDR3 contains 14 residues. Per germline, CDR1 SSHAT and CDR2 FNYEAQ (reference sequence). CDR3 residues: CASSPTVGTDTQYF. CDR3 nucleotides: TGTGCCAGCAGCCCTACCGTCGGCACAGATACGCAGTATTTT.

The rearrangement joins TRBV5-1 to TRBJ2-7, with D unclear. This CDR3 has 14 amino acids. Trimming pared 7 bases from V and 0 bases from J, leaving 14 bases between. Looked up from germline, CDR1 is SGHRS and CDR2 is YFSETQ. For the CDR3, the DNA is TGCGCCAGCGGTTCGGGTTTCACCTCCTACGAGCAGTACTTC. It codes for CASGSGFTSYEQYF.

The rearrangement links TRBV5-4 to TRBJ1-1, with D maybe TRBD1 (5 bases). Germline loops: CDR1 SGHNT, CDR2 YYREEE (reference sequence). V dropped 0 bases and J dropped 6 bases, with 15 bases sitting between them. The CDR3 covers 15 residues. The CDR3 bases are TGTGCCAGCAGCTTGGTAGGGGCAACCCTGTCTGAAGCTTTCTTT. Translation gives CASSLVGATLSEAFF.

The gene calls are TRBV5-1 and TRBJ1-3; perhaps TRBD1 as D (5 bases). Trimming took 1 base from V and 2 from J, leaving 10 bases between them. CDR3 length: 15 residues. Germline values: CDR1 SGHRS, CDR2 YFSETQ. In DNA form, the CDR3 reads TGCGCCAGCAGCTTGTCCGCAGGGACTGGAAACACCATATATTTT. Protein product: CASSLSAGTGNTIYF.

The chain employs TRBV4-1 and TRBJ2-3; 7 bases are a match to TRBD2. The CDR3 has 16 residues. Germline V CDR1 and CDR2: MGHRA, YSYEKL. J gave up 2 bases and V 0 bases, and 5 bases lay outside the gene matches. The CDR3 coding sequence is TGCGCCAGCAGCCAAGAAGCGGGACCTAACACAGATACGCAGTATTTT. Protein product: CASSQEAGPNTDTQYF.

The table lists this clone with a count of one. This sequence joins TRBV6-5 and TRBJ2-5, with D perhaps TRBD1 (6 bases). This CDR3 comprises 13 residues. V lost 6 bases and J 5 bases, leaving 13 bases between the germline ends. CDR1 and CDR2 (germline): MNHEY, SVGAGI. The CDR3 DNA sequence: TGTGCCAGCAGACAGGGTCTCTTGGAGACCCAGTACTTC. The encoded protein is CASRQGLLETQYF.

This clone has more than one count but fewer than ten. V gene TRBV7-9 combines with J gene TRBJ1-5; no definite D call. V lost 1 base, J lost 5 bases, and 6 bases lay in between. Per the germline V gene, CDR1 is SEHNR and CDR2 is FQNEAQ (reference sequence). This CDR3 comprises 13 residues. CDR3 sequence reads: CASSLGLDQPQHF. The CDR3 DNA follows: TGTGCCAGCAGCTTAGGTCTGGATCAGCCCCAGCATTTT.